This TCR beta chain stems from a study of cytotoxic CD8 clonotypes in ibrutinib-treated CLL. Findings and caveats of the study: At baseline, clonality was higher than in age-matched healthy donors and correlated with CD8+ counts. Elevated clonality accompanied ibrutinib response, with a return toward baseline values at progression.

A word on this clone: Its matching antigen is unknown.

Assay used: immunoSEQ multiplex PCR; TCRdb lists only in-frame clones, some missing. The sample yields 130,000 or so clones, around three quarters seen once. CDR1 SQVTM and CDR2 ANQGSEA come from the germline V gene. J gave up 4 bases and V 5 bases, and 12 bases lay outside the gene matches. This CDR3 contains 16 residues. This clonotype was obtained from a human donor with chronic lymphocytic leukemia. The sequences come from PBMCs, collected after 12 months of ibrutinib treatment. This chain links TRBV29-1 with TRBJ2-1, with TRBD2 matching over 9 bases. The CDR3 spells CSVQRRASGIYNEQFF. Written as DNA, the CDR3 is TGCAGCGTTCAAAGGCGGGCTAGCGGGATTTACAATGAGCAGTTCTTC.